The 6 T cell receptor beta chains in this list originate from one sample, sequenced in a study of blood T cell repertoires in COVID-19 (dated by TCRdb to 2018 to 2020). Library preparation was by the immunoSEQ multiplex PCR assay. This immuneACCESS table, as held by TCRdb, lists in-frame sequences with V and J called but not all clones. Of the missing ones, under half trace to an unresolved V gene in checked studies; the others have no known cause. Counted in this sample were about 370,000 clones; more than 80% of them appeared once. The top ten clonotypes cover 3% of the sample. Input material: peripheral blood. These receptors came from a woman aged 25-40 years with COVID-19, enrolled during active disease.

The genes are TRBV20-1 and TRBJ2-1; TRBD2 is a possible D gene (5 bases). The CDR3 sequence is 15 residues long. Between the trimmed V and J ends, which lost 3 bases and 0 bases, there was a span of 12 bases. CDR1 and CDR2 from the germline V gene are DFQATT and SNEGSKA (reference sequence). The CDR3 nucleotides are TGCAGTGCTAGTGTGACTACAAACTCCTACAATGAGCAGTTCTTC. Amino acids: CSASVTTNSYNEQFF.

CDR3 residues: CASKHQGGRETQYF. The CDR3 DNA follows: TGTGCCAGCAAACATCAGGGGGGACGAGAGACCCAGTACTTC. V gene TRBV7-9 combines with J gene TRBJ2-5, with D possibly being TRBD1 (7 bases). V shed 7 bases and J shed 4 bases, with 16 bases lying between them. Germline loops: CDR1 SEHNR, CDR2 FQNEAQ (reference sequence). The CDR3 totals 14 residues.

The rearrangement joins TRBV7-2 to TRBJ1-1; D uncertain. This CDR3 has 16 residues. The V and J ends lost 1 base and 1 base respectively, with 13 bases between them. Germline V CDR1 and CDR2: SGHTA, FQGNSA. CDR3 in amino acids: CASSLDYRSSNTEAFF. DNA of the CDR3: TGTGCCAGCAGCTTAGATTATCGGAGTTCGAACACTGAAGCTTTCTTT.

The chain combines TRBV13 with TRBJ2-3, with a tentative D call TRBD1 (6 bases). Per germline, CDR1 PRHDT and CDR2 FYEKMQ (reference sequence). The CDR3 spans 15 residues. V was shortened by 5 bases and J by 1 base, with 13 bases between the two germline ends. The CDR3 bases are TGTGCCAGCAGCCCTCCGGGACAAGGCACAGATACGCAGTATTTT. Translating gives CASSPPGQGTDTQYF.

This clone has just one count. V gene TRBV2 combines with J gene TRBJ1-2; 8 bases match TRBD1. The CDR3 totals 14 residues. Losses at the gene ends were 4 bases for V and 3 bases for J; bases not matched to a gene: 4. The germline CDR1 and CDR2 sequences are SNHLY and FYNNEI. DNA for the CDR3: TGTGCCAGCAGTGCCCAGGGGGCTGACTATGGCTACACCTTC. Amino acids: CASSAQGADYGYTF.

V is TRBV5-1 and J is TRBJ2-2; D unresolved. CDR1 SGHRS and CDR2 YFSETQ come from the germline V gene. This CDR3 has 13 amino acids. The germline V and J ends were trimmed by 5 bases and 6 bases, with 11 bases remaining between them. This CDR3 is CASSYTPAGELFF. CDR3 DNA: TGCGCCAGCAGTTATACCCCGGCCGGGGAGCTGTTTTTT.